Listed below are T cell receptor beta chains from one sample, sequenced in a study of blood T cell repertoires in COVID-19. Produced via immunoSEQ multiplex PCR; TCRdb's table is partial and in-frame only. The data hold almost 400,000 clones, with about 87% observed a single time. Material: peripheral blood. All receptors derive from a woman aged 55-75 years with COVID-19, enrolled during active disease. The CDR3 runs from the conserved cysteine through the conserved F or W. Each record gives: CDR3 protein, CDR3 DNA, J gene, D gene, clone size, V gene. A D gene is named only where the DNA matches it firmly. Clone size is shown for a subset of rows, as once, few, many or a class of expanded clone.

CDR3: CATSATVPGLAGETQYF; DNA: TGTGCCACCAGTGCTACCGTCCCGGGACTAGCGGGAGAGACCCAGTACTTC; J: TRBJ2-5; D: TRBD2; size: -; V: TRBV24-1
CDR3: CATSTGDRRSNQPQHF; DNA: TGTGCCACCAGCACCGGCGACAGAAGGAGCAATCAGCCCCAGCATTTT; J: TRBJ1-5; D: -; size: -; V: TRBV15
CDR3: CASSLQTSGGSYEQYF; DNA: TGTGCCAGCAGCTTACAGACTAGCGGGGGATCCTACGAGCAGTACTTC; J: TRBJ2-7; D: TRBD2; size: -; V: TRBV7-2
CDR3: CSVQRGRGEAFF; DNA: TGCAGCGTTCAGAGAGGTAGAGGTGAAGCTTTCTTT; J: TRBJ1-1; D: -; size: -; V: TRBV29-1
CDR3: CASSPTSISLAGGQETQYF; DNA: TGTGCCAGCAGCCCCACTTCAATCTCTCTAGCGGGGGGACAAGAGACCCAGTACTTC; J: TRBJ2-5; D: TRBD2; size: once; V: TRBV5-6
CDR3: CSVAFLAGGQETQYF; DNA: TGCAGCGTTGCTTTCCTAGCGGGGGGGCAAGAGACCCAGTACTTC; J: TRBJ2-5; D: TRBD2; size: -; V: TRBV29-1
CDR3: CATPGQSNYGYTF; DNA: TGTGCCACCCCGGGACAGTCTAACTATGGCTACACCTTC; J: TRBJ1-2; D: TRBD1; size: -; V: TRBV2
CDR3: CRSDTEAFF; DNA: TGCAGGTCGGACACTGAAGCTTTCTTT; J: TRBJ1-1; D: -; size: -; V: TRBV20-1
CDR3: CASAGTGQNQPQHF; DNA: TGTGCCAGTGCGGGGACAGGTCAGAATCAGCCCCAGCATTTT; J: TRBJ1-5; D: TRBD1; size: -; V: TRBV2
CDR3: CASSSGTANSPLHF; DNA: TGTGCCAGCAGCTCCGGGACAGCAAATTCACCCCTCCACTTT; J: TRBJ1-6; D: TRBD1; size: -; V: TRBV11-2
CDR3: CAWSVRGLLRGNTEAFF; DNA: TGTGCCTGGAGTGTACGAGGTCTCCTACGGGGTAACACTGAAGCTTTCTTT; J: TRBJ1-1; D: -; size: -; V: TRBV30
CDR3: CASSLQVAVTDTQYF; DNA: TGCGCCAGCAGCTTGCAGGTAGCGGTTACAGATACGCAGTATTTT; J: TRBJ2-3; D: -; size: -; V: TRBV5-1
CDR3: CASSLQATRDTQYF; DNA: TGCGCCAGCAGCTTGCAGGCTACCAGAGATACGCAGTATTTT; J: TRBJ2-3; D: -; size: -; V: TRBV5-1
CDR3: CASRDRGSKNIQYF; DNA: TGTGCCAGCAGGGACAGGGGTTCAAAAAACATTCAGTACTTC; J: TRBJ2-4; D: TRBD1; size: -; V: TRBV6-5
CDR3: CASSQGTANYGYTF; DNA: TGTGCCAGCAGCCAAGGTACAGCTAACTATGGCTACACCTTC; J: TRBJ1-2; D: -; size: -; V: TRBV3-1/TRBV3-2
CDR3: CASRPGLSTDTQYF; DNA: TGCGCCAGCAGACCGGGACTGAGCACAGATACGCAGTATTTT; J: TRBJ2-3; D: -; size: -; V: TRBV5-1
CDR3: CATSDPTRRPDTQYF; DNA: TGTGCCACCAGTGACCCGACTAGGAGGCCAGATACGCAGTATTTT; J: TRBJ2-3; D: -; size: -; V: TRBV24-1
CDR3: CASSSRQRPYGYTF; DNA: TGTGCCAGCAGCTCGAGACAGAGACCCTATGGCTACACCTTC; J: TRBJ1-2; D: -; size: -; V: TRBV5-4
CDR3: CASFFGNGYTF; DNA: TGTGCCAGCTTCTTCGGGAATGGCTACACCTTC; J: TRBJ1-2; D: -; size: -; V: TRBV2
CDR3: CASSPGSRTGAYEQYF; DNA: TGTGCCAGCAGCCCTGGGTCTAGGACAGGGGCGTACGAGCAGTACTTC; J: TRBJ2-7; D: TRBD1; size: -; V: TRBV5-4
CDR3: CASTVTGADTQYF; DNA: TGTGCCAGCACGGTCACAGGGGCAGATACGCAGTATTTT; J: TRBJ2-3; D: TRBD1; size: -; V: TRBV25-1
CDR3: CASTGQFF; DNA: TGCGCCAGCACGGGGCAGTTCTTC; J: TRBJ2-1; D: -; size: -; V: TRBV4-1
CDR3: CASTGTSYNEQFF; DNA: TGTGCCAGTACAGGGACCTCCTACAATGAGCAGTTCTTC; J: TRBJ2-1; D: -; size: once; V: TRBV11-2
CDR3: CASSPPPGDTQYF; DNA: TGTGCCAGCAGCCCCCCACCGGGAGATACGCAGTATTTT; J: TRBJ2-3; D: -; size: -; V: TRBV7-3
CDR3: CASSRQGGFNEQFF; DNA: TGTGCCAGCAGCCGACAGGGGGGCTTCAATGAGCAGTTCTTC; J: TRBJ2-1; D: TRBD1; size: -; V: TRBV11-3
CDR3: CASSNSGASNQPQHF; DNA: TGCGCCAGCAGCAACTCAGGGGCTAGCAATCAGCCCCAGCATTTT; J: TRBJ1-5; D: -; size: once; V: TRBV5-1
CDR3: CASRTSGGSGETQYF; DNA: TGTGCCAGCAGGACTAGCGGGGGGTCGGGAGAGACCCAGTACTTC; J: TRBJ2-5; D: TRBD2; size: -; V: TRBV25-1
CDR3: CASSSQPGIQPQHF; DNA: TGTGCCAGCAGCTCCCAACCAGGGATTCAGCCCCAGCATTTT; J: TRBJ1-5; D: -; size: -; V: TRBV7-3
CDR3: CASSPGIGYEQYF; DNA: TGTGCCAGCTCACCCGGGATAGGCTACGAGCAGTACTTC; J: TRBJ2-7; D: -; size: -; V: TRBV18
CDR3: CAWAGTVRGYGYTF; DNA: TGTGCCTGGGCCGGGACCGTCAGGGGCTATGGCTACACCTTC; J: TRBJ1-2; D: -; size: -; V: TRBV30
CDR3: CASSPIVKDNEQYF; DNA: TGTGCCAGCTCACCAATAGTTAAGGACAACGAGCAGTACTTC; J: TRBJ2-7; D: -; size: -; V: TRBV18
CDR3: CASSYALAGVNEQYF; DNA: TGTGCCAGCAGCTATGCACTAGCGGGGGTGAACGAGCAGTACTTC; J: TRBJ2-7; D: TRBD2; size: -; V: TRBV7-9
CDR3: CASTRTGKTEAFF; DNA: TGTGCCAGCACCCGGACAGGGAAGACTGAAGCTTTCTTT; J: TRBJ1-1; D: TRBD1; size: few; V: TRBV6-5
CDR3: CASSAPGGSTGELFF; DNA: TGCGCCAGCAGCGCGCCAGGGGGTAGCACCGGGGAGCTGTTTTTT; J: TRBJ2-2; D: TRBD1; size: -; V: TRBV5-1
CDR3: CASRRQGAYEQYF; DNA: TGTGCCAGCAGGAGACAGGGGGCCTACGAGCAGTACTTC; J: TRBJ2-7; D: TRBD1; size: -; V: TRBV25-1
CDR3: CASSSGSGTGLGEKLFF; DNA: TGTGCCAGCAGCTCGGGTTCCGGGACAGGGTTAGGTGAAAAACTGTTTTTT; J: TRBJ1-4; D: TRBD1; size: -; V: TRBV5-6
CDR3: CASSVEGGSGNTIYF; DNA: TGTGCCAGCAGCGTAGAAGGAGGCTCTGGAAACACCATATATTTT; J: TRBJ1-3; D: -; size: -; V: TRBV9
CDR3: CASSLDRPYEQYF; DNA: TGTGCCAGCAGCCTTGACAGACCCTACGAGCAGTACTTC; J: TRBJ2-7; D: -; size: few; V: TRBV7-6
CDR3: CASSLTVFGNQPQHF; DNA: TGTGCCAGCAGCCTTACAGTATTTGGCAATCAGCCCCAGCATTTT; J: TRBJ1-5; D: -; size: -; V: TRBV3-1/TRBV3-2
CDR3: CASSRPGAGANVLTF; DNA: TGTGCCAGCAGCCGCCCCGGGGCTGGGGCCAACGTCCTGACTTTC; J: TRBJ2-6; D: -; size: -; V: TRBV14
CDR3: CASSGLYEQYF; DNA: TGTGCCAGCAGCGGCCTCTACGAGCAGTACTTC; J: TRBJ2-7; D: -; size: -; V: TRBV11-2
CDR3: CASSRGDSSGNTIYF; DNA: TGTGCCAGCAGCAGAGGGGACAGCTCTGGAAACACCATATATTTT; J: TRBJ1-3; D: TRBD1; size: -; V: TRBV9
CDR3: CASARGGQVNEQYF; DNA: TGTGCCAGCGCGAGGGGGGGGCAAGTAAACGAGCAGTACTTC; J: TRBJ2-7; D: -; size: once; V: TRBV6-5
CDR3: CASSPPQSPLHF; DNA: TGTGCCAGCTCACCACCTCAATCACCCCTCCACTTT; J: TRBJ1-6; D: -; size: -; V: TRBV18
CDR3: CASSLSPAGAYNEQFF; DNA: TGTGCCAGCAGCTTGTCCCCAGCGGGGGCCTACAATGAGCAGTTCTTC; J: TRBJ2-1; D: TRBD2; size: -; V: TRBV5-5
CDR3: CASSQLDRHEAFF; DNA: TGTGCCAGCTCACAGCTCGACAGGCATGAAGCTTTCTTT; J: TRBJ1-1; D: -; size: -; V: TRBV18
CDR3: CAIGLAGRADTQYF; DNA: TGTGCCATTGGACTAGCGGGGCGGGCAGATACGCAGTATTTT; J: TRBJ2-3; D: TRBD2; size: -; V: TRBV6-6
CDR3: CASSQLDRQNTEAFF; DNA: TGTGCCAGCAGCCAACTTGACAGGCAGAACACTGAAGCTTTCTTT; J: TRBJ1-1; D: -; size: -; V: TRBV14
CDR3: CASNFPTGRGTYEQYF; DNA: TGTGCCAGCAACTTTCCGACAGGGCGGGGAACCTACGAGCAGTACTTC; J: TRBJ2-7; D: -; size: -; V: TRBV2
CDR3: CASSVALSGTEAFF; DNA: TGTGCCAGCAGCGTAGCTTTATCGGGTACTGAAGCTTTCTTT; J: TRBJ1-1; D: -; size: once; V: TRBV9